These 10 T cell receptor beta chains were all obtained from the same sample, sequenced in a study of blood T cells in healthy people across ages. Through a sample-barcoded 5' primer and a J-beta primer mix, a second PCR was run for roughly 7 to 12 cycles. MiXCR, applied by TCRdb to the 5' RACE reads, yields one record per CDR3 protein. The table includes over 1.5 million distinct CDR3 sequences, around 50% detected once. The sequenced material came from blood. These receptors were taken from a woman in her thirties or forties in good health.

V usage is TRBV7-8 and J usage is TRBJ2-7, with 8 nucleotides matching TRBD2. Germline CDR1 is SGHVS and CDR2 is FQNEAQ. V gave up 4 bases and J gave up 7 bases; unmatched junction bases: 15. This CDR3 comprises 16 residues. The CDR3, as DNA: TGTGCCAGCAGCTCCGGGCTGGGCGGGGGGACAAATGAGCAGTACTTC. Residues: CASSSGLGGGTNEQYF.

This clonotype has a handful of counts. This chain connects TRBV9 to TRBJ2-6; 10 nucleotides align to TRBD1. CDR1 and CDR2 (germline): SGDLS, YYNGEE. With 3 bases clipped from V and 0 bases from J, the junction kept 12 bases outside the gene matches. This CDR3 is 20 amino acids long. CDR3 protein: CASSDQLGQGPTSGANVLTF. The CDR3 coding sequence is TGTGCCAGCAGCGATCAATTGGGACAGGGGCCCACCTCTGGGGCCAACGTCCTGACTTTC.

This clonotype was detected only a few times. The genes are TRBV4-2 and TRBJ2-5, with 7 bases identical to TRBD2. Per the germline V gene, CDR1 is LGHNA and CDR2 is YNFKEQ. The CDR3 runs 14 residues. J lost 11 bases, V lost 1 base, and 10 bases had no gene match. In DNA form, the CDR3 reads TGTGCCAGCAGCCAAGTCGGGGGGACGGGTGAGCAGTACTTC. The encoded protein is CASSQVGGTGEQYF.

This clonotype was picked up a small number of times. V and J are TRBV3-1 and TRBJ2-7, with D possibly matching TRBD1 (6 bases). Germline V CDR1 and CDR2: LGHDT, YNNKEL (reference sequence). The V end lost 1 base, the J end lost 6 bases, and 10 bases lay between the germline ends. This CDR3 has 13 residues. CDR3 in DNA: TGTGCCAGCAGCCAAGTCGCAGGGGCCGAGCAGTACTTC. Translation gives CASSQVAGAEQYF.

This sequence joins TRBV6-5 and TRBJ1-2; D unclear. The CDR3 has 9 residues. The V end lost 9 bases, the J end lost 8 bases, and 7 bases lay between the germline ends. CDR1 MNHEY and CDR2 SVGAGI come from the germline V gene. The CDR3: CASTKGYTF. The CDR3 coding sequence is TGTGCCAGTACAAAGGGCTACACCTTC.

The rearrangement uses TRBV5-1 and TRBJ2-3; D possibly uses TRBD1 or TRBD2 (5 bases each). V lost 2 bases and J 4 bases, leaving 17 bases between the germline ends. Germline V CDR1 and CDR2: SGHRS, YFSETQ. The CDR3 loop spans 16 amino acids. CDR3 amino acids: CASSFRGESDADTQYF. The DNA of the CDR3 is TGCGCCAGCAGCTTCCGAGGGGAAAGCGACGCAGATACGCAGTATTTT.

CDR3 nucleotide sequence: TGCAGTGCTCCCCCTAGCGGGGTAGATACGCAGTATTTT. It codes for CSAPPSGVDTQYF. The chain employs TRBV20-1 and TRBJ2-3; 9 nucleotides line up with TRBD2. Trimming at V came to 5 bases and at J to 5 bases, leaving 5 bases not matched to a gene. Germline values: CDR1 DFQATT, CDR2 SNEGSKA (reference sequence). This CDR3 is 13 amino acids long.

This clonotype was seen a single time. This sequence joins TRBV12-3 or TRBV12-4 and TRBJ2-1; no firm D call. This CDR3 is built from 13 residues. The V gene lost 4 bases and the J gene lost 9 bases, with 13 bases spanning the gap. DNA of the CDR3: TGTGCCAGCAGTTCCACAGATCTCAGTGAGCAGTTCTTC. As protein: CASSSTDLSEQFF.

This clonotype was counted a few times. The gene calls are TRBV6-6 and TRBJ1-2; 7 bases match TRBD1. Germline lookup yields CDR1 MNHNY and CDR2 SVGAGI (reference sequence). The CDR3 covers 13 residues. The ends lost 7 bases at V and 4 bases at J; junction bases unmatched: 6. The CDR3 loop is CASKGTASYGYTF. CDR3 sequence (DNA): TGTGCCAGCAAGGGGACAGCATCCTATGGCTACACCTTC.

About this clonotype: A read error may account for a junction end that differs from germline. The chain has TRBV20-1 and TRBJ2-7; 9 nucleotides agree with TRBD1. From germline, CDR1 is DFQATT and CDR2 SNEGSKA (reference sequence). The CDR3 is 15 amino acids. CDR3 sequence (DNA): TGCAGTGCTAGAGATGGGACAGGGAGCTCCGACGAGCAGTACTTC. As protein: CSARDGTGSSDEQYF.